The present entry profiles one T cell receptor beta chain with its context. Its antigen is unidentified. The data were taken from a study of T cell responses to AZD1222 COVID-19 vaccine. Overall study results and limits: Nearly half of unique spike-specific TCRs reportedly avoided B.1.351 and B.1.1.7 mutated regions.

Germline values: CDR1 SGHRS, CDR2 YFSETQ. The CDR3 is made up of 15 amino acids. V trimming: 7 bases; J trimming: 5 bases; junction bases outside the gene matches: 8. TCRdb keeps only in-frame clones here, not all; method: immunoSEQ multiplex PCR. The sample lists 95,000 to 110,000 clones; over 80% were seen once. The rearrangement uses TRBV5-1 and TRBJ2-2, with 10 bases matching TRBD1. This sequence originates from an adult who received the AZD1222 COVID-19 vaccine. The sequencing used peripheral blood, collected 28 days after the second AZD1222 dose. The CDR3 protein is CASAAGTGATGELFF. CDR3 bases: TGCGCCAGCGCCGCCGGGACAGGGGCGACCGGGGAGCTGTTTTTT.